What follows are 25 T cell receptor beta chains derived from one specimen sequenced in a study of vaccination effects on CD4 cells after COVID-19 (dated by TCRdb to the early 2020s). After around ten days of culture, CD4+ T cells were isolated with the EasySep CD4+ T cell isolation kit. To prepare the library, the immunoSEQ multiplex PCR assay was applied. TCRdb retrieved this table from immuneACCESS and kept in-frame rearrangements only. Not all clones are present; in checked studies, unresolved V genes account for under half, and no reason is known for the remainder. The sample yields approximately 40,000 clones; around 76% were counted once. The top ten clones comprise less than 3% of the sample. No antigen has been assigned to these receptors. This specimen was CD4+ T cells from PBMCs cultured without peptide, taken before COVID-19 vaccination. All receptors derive from a human donor who received a COVID-19 vaccine.

J is TRBJ2-5 and V is TRBV29-1; 14 positions match TRBD2. J was trimmed by 2 bases and V by 5 bases; bases with no gene match: 19. The CDR3 has 20 residues. Germline values: CDR1 SQVTM, CDR2 ANQGSEA. The chain's CDR3 is CSVSRYRLAGGTRVQETQYF. As DNA, the CDR3 is TGCAGCGTTAGCCGCTACCGACTAGCGGGGGGGACGCGGGTACAAGAGACCCAGTACTTC.

This clone was counted a few times. This chain connects TRBV2 to TRBJ1-1; 7 bases line up with TRBD1. With 8 bases clipped from V and 6 bases from J, the junction kept 12 bases outside the gene matches. The CDR3 spans 14 residues. CDR1 and CDR2 (germline): SNHLY, FYNNEI. For the CDR3, the DNA is TGTGCCAGCCGACAAGAGGGGGCTTTCCCTGAAGCTTTCTTT. Protein sequence: CASRQEGAFPEAFF.

The rearrangement uses TRBV3-1 (or the pseudogene TRBV3-2) and TRBJ1-2; D gene uncertain. Germline V gives CDR1 LGHDT, CDR2 YNNKEL (reference sequence). V was shortened by 1 base and J by 6 bases, with 18 bases between the two germline ends. The CDR3 is 16 amino acids. The CDR3 sequence is CASSQVNLESGDGYTF. The CDR3 DNA follows: TGTGCCAGCAGCCAAGTAAATCTAGAGTCGGGTGATGGCTACACCTTC.

The chain recombines TRBV7-8 with TRBJ1-2, with D perhaps matching TRBD1 (5 bases). The V end lost 1 base, the J end lost 4 bases, and 7 bases lay between the germline ends. Germline V CDR1 and CDR2: SGHVS, FQNEAQ. The CDR3 is 13 residues long. The CDR3 DNA reads TGTGCCAGCAGCTTAGAACAGGCCTATGGCTACACCTTC. This codes for CASSLEQAYGYTF.

The V call is TRBV2, the J call TRBJ2-1; D is unclear. The germline V gene encodes CDR1 SNHLY and CDR2 FYNNEI. CDR3 size: 12 residues. V lost 2 bases to trimming and J lost 7 bases, with 6 bases between them. The CDR3: CASSERSNEQFF. The CDR3 DNA sequence: TGTGCCAGCAGTGAACGGAGTAATGAGCAGTTCTTC.

The chain has TRBV4-3 and TRBJ2-6; tentative D call: TRBD2 (5 bases). V dropped 3 bases and J dropped 4 bases, with 10 bases sitting between them. The CDR3 runs to 15 residues. Germline values: CDR1 LGHNA, CDR2 YSLEER. CDR3 protein: CASSQEVGGANVLTF. Here the CDR3 DNA reads TGCGCCAGCAGCCAGGAGGTTGGAGGGGCCAACGTCCTGACTTTC.

The genes are TRBV5-1 and TRBJ2-3, with D unresolved. V was trimmed by 1 base and J by 5 bases, leaving 14 bases between them. This CDR3 has 15 amino acids. Germline V CDR1 and CDR2: SGHRS, YFSETQ. CDR3 DNA: TGCGCCAGCAGCTTGAGAACCCACGCACAAGATACGCAGTATTTT. Its protein product is CASSLRTHAQDTQYF.

This clone was counted between two and nine times. The V and J genes are TRBV4-1 and TRBJ1-2; 9 nucleotides align to TRBD1. The CDR3 length is 14 residues. Trimming took 2 bases from V and 7 from J; bases not matched to a gene: 5. Germline V gene data show CDR1 as MGHRA and CDR2 as YSYEKL. CDR3 in amino acids: CASSQTDRGAGYTF. The CDR3 nucleotides read TGCGCCAGCAGCCAAACGGACAGGGGAGCTGGCTACACCTTC.

CDR3 amino acids: CASSRQDNQPQHF. The CDR3 DNA follows: TGTGCCAGCTCGAGACAGGACAATCAGCCCCAGCATTTT. The chain uses TRBV18 and TRBJ1-5; maybe TRBD1 (6 bases). Trimming took off 6 bases at V and 3 bases at J, with 9 bases between the two ends. This CDR3 is 13 amino acids long. Germline loops: CDR1 KGHSH, CDR2 LQKENI. The entire variable domain, with the rest obtained from reference TRBV18 and TRBJ1-5, is as follows: NAGVMQNPRHLVRRRGQEARLRCSPMKGHSHVYWYRQLPEEGLKFMVYLQKENIIDESGMPKERFSAEFPKEGPSILRIQQVVRGDSAAYFCASSRQDNQPQHFGDGTRLSIL.

The chain has TRBV18 and TRBJ2-7, with D maybe TRBD2 (5 bases). The CDR3 runs 13 residues. Deletions cut 3 bases from V and 3 bases from J, with 9 bases between. From germline, CDR1 is KGHSH and CDR2 LQKENI. CDR3 residues: CASSPGARYEQYV. DNA for the CDR3: TGTGCCAGCTCACCGGGAGCCCGCTACGAGCAGTACGTC.

The rearrangement joins TRBV7-3 to TRBJ2-1; the match to TRBD2 covers 7 bases. The CDR3 is made up of 15 amino acids. With V trimmed by 4 bases and J by 6 bases, 9 bases remained unmatched. Per the germline V gene, CDR1 is SGHTA and CDR2 is FQGTGA. The CDR3 protein is CASSSQTSTGNEQFF. CDR3 DNA sequence: TGTGCCAGCAGCTCTCAGACTAGCACGGGCAATGAGCAGTTCTTC.

The chain is built from TRBV5-6 and TRBJ1-2; D may be TRBD1 (5 bases). The V end was cut by 3 bases, the J end by 3 bases, with 21 bases between. The CDR3 runs 17 residues. Germline CDR1 is SGHDT and CDR2 is YYEEEE. The CDR3 coding sequence is TGTGCCAGCAGCTCGCCGGGCGCTTGGGGGGGGTACTATGGCTACACCTTC. Protein sequence: CASSSPGAWGGYYGYTF.

This chain links TRBV6-1 with TRBJ1-4, with unresolved D. Germline values: CDR1 MNHNS, CDR2 SASEGT. CDR3 length: 17 residues. V was cut by 3 bases and J by 0 bases, with 14 bases left in between. As DNA, the CDR3 is TGTGCCAGCAGTGACCCGACGGGTATTCCAACTAATGAAAAACTGTTTTTT. Protein sequence: CASSDPTGIPTNEKLFF.

The chain uses TRBV11-1 and TRBJ1-2; 8 bases align to TRBD1. The germline gives CDR1 SGHAT, CDR2 FQDESV (reference sequence). V was clipped by 5 bases and J by 2 bases; unmatched bases: 10. The CDR3 is 16 amino acids. The CDR3 bases are TGTGCCAGCAGCAACGACCTAGGACAGGGAAACTATGGCTACACCTTC. It encodes CASSNDLGQGNYGYTF.

The genes are TRBV9 and TRBJ1-2; TRBD1 matches 10 bases. From germline, CDR1 is SGDLS and CDR2 YYNGEE. Trimming took 4 bases from V and 6 from J; bases not matched to a gene: 6. This CDR3 has 14 amino acids. The CDR3 nucleotides read TGTGCCAGCAGCCCCCGACAGGGGGCGGATGGCTACACCTTC. This translates into CASSPRQGADGYTF. Combining the CDR3 with reference TRBV9 and TRBJ1-2 gives the whole variable domain DSGVTQTPKHLITATGQRVTLRCSPRSGDLSVYWYQQSLDQGLQFLIQYYNGEERAKGNILERFSAQQFPDLHSELNLSSLELGDSALYFCASSPRQGADGYTFGSGTRLTVV.

The chain has TRBV7-8 and TRBJ1-6, with D tentatively TRBD1 (5 bases). In germline, CDR1 is SGHVS, CDR2 FQNEAQ. The CDR3 is made up of 17 amino acids. Trimming shortened V by 5 bases and J by 0 bases, and 14 bases separated the two germline ends. The CDR3 reads CASSQGAVSSYNSPLHF. DNA of the CDR3: TGTGCCAGCAGCCAAGGGGCGGTTAGCTCCTATAATTCACCCCTCCACTTT. Full variable domain (outside the CDR3, taken from reference TRBV7-8 and TRBJ1-6): GAGVSQSPRYKVAKRGQDVALRCDPISGHVSLFWYQQALGQGPEFLTYFQNEAQLDKSGLPSDRFFAERPEGSVSTLKIQRTQQEDSAVYLCASSQGAVSSYNSPLHFGNGTRLTVT.

This clone was detected only once. V usage is TRBV6-5 and J usage is TRBJ2-7; 8 positions match TRBD1. Germline-derived CDR1 and CDR2 are MNHEY and SVGAGI. Trimming took 5 bases from V and 5 from J; bases not matched to a gene: 8. CDR3 length: 14 residues. CDR3 bases: TGTGCCAGCAGTAGGGACAGGCAACTAGACGAGCAGTACGTC. Its protein is CASSRDRQLDEQYV.

This chain connects TRBV7-9 to TRBJ1-2; 10 positions agree with TRBD1. CDR1 and CDR2 (germline): SEHNR, FQNEAQ (reference sequence). The CDR3 length is 15 residues. The junction had 7 bases not matched to a gene; V was cut back by 4 bases and J by 5 bases. For the CDR3, the DNA is TGTGCCAGCAGCTATTGGGACAGGGGAGGTTATGGCTACACCTTC. It is translated as CASSYWDRGGYGYTF.

This chain uses TRBV7-9 with TRBJ2-7; the D is unclear. Trimming took 8 bases from V and 2 from J, leaving 7 bases between them. CDR3 length: 11 residues. Germline-derived CDR1 and CDR2 are SEHNR and FQNEAQ (reference sequence). The CDR3 sequence: CASLKAYEQYV. CDR3 DNA: TGTGCCAGCCTTAAAGCCTACGAGCAGTACGTC.

This rearrangement joins TRBV5-4 to TRBJ1-2, with a weak D call TRBD1 (5 bases). Germline CDR1 reads SGHNT; CDR2 reads YYREEE (reference sequence). With 3 bases removed from V and 3 bases from J, the gap between germline ends came to 21 bases. This CDR3 spans 17 amino acids. The CDR3 DNA follows: TGTGCCAGCAGCTCTGGGGGGAGGACCTCCGTATACTATGGCTACACCTTC. Translated, it gives CASSSGGRTSVYYGYTF.

By proportion, this clone is large. CDR3 nucleotides: TGTGCCAGCAGTTTAGGGGGAGAGAGCAATCAGCCCCAGCATTTT. It codes for CASSLGGESNQPQHF. The rearrangement links TRBV28 to TRBJ1-5, with D possibly TRBD1 on 5 matching bases. The CDR3 runs 15 residues. Germline assignment: CDR1 MDHEN and CDR2 SYDVKM. Trimming removed 2 bases at V and 1 base at J, with 9 bases between.

This sequence joins TRBV19 and TRBJ1-4; TRBD1 is a possible D gene (5 bases). Germline CDR1 is LNHDA and CDR2 is SQIVND (reference sequence). The CDR3 runs to 14 residues. Trimming shortened V by 5 bases and J by 6 bases, and 13 bases separated the two germline ends. The CDR3 sequence is CASSYSGTDEKLFF. In DNA form, the CDR3 reads TGTGCCAGTAGTTACAGTGGGACTGATGAAAAACTGTTTTTT.

This clone was detected once. The V call is TRBV7-9, the J call TRBJ2-5, with 9 bases that match TRBD2. With V trimmed by 5 bases and J by 3 bases, 10 bases remained unmatched. The germline V gene encodes CDR1 SEHNR and CDR2 FQNEAQ (reference sequence). The CDR3 loop spans 16 amino acids. The CDR3 reads CASSTSLAGAEETQYF. The CDR3 DNA sequence: TGTGCCAGCAGCACCTCTTTAGCGGGGGCGGAAGAGACCCAGTACTTC.

The chain combines TRBV15 with TRBJ2-2, with D possibly TRBD1 on 5 matching bases. The germline V and J ends were trimmed by 1 base and 1 base, with 10 bases remaining between them. This CDR3 comprises 16 residues. Germline-derived CDR1 and CDR2 are LNHNV and YYDKDF (reference sequence). CDR3 nucleotides: TGTGCCACCAGCAGAGGGACAACAATGAACACCGGGGAGCTGTTTTTT. This codes for CATSRGTTMNTGELFF.

The chain combines TRBV5-1 with TRBJ1-5; D remains unclear. The CDR3 sequence is 14 residues long. Between the trimmed V and J ends, which lost 4 bases and 2 bases, there was a span of 10 bases. Per germline, CDR1 SGHRS and CDR2 YFSETQ. CDR3 DNA sequence: TGCGCCAGCAGCACCGACGGGGGCAATCAGCCCCAGCATTTT. It is translated as CASSTDGGNQPQHF.